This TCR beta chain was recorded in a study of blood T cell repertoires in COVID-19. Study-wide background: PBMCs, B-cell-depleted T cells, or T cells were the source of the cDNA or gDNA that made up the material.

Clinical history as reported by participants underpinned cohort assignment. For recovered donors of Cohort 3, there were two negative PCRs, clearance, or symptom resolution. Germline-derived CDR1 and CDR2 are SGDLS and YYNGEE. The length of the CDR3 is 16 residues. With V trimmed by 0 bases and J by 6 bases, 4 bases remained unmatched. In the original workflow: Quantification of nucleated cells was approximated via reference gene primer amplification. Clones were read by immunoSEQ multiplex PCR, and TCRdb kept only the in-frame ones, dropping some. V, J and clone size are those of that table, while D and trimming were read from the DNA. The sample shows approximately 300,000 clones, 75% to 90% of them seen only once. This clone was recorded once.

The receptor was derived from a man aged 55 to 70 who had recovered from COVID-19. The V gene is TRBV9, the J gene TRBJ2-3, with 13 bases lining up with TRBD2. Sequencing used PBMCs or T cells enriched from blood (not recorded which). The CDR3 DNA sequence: TGTGCCAGCAGCGTAGAACTAGCGGGAGGGCCGGATACGCAGTATTTT. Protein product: CASSVELAGGPDTQYF.